These 26 T cell receptor beta chains originate from one sample sequenced in a study of CD8+ T cells in alopecia areata. RNA extraction and reverse transcription yielded cDNA as sequencing template. Method: immunoSEQ multiplex PCR; TCRdb's copy keeps in-frame clones and lacks some. The table shows 110,000 or so clones, with less than 70% occurring only once. Sequenced material: CD4+ T cells sorted from blood. The receptors were sampled from a human donor in good health.

This clone occurred a few times. The chain links TRBV10-2 to TRBJ2-2, with 12 bases fitting TRBD2. In germline, CDR1 is WSHSY, CDR2 SAAADI. J gave up 1 base and V 6 bases, and 6 bases lay outside the gene matches. This CDR3 spans 17 amino acids. In DNA, the CDR3 is TGCGCCAGCAGAGCTACACTAGCGGGGGGGAACACCGGGGAGCTGTTTTTT. It yields the protein CASRATLAGGNTGELFF.

V and J are TRBV29-1 and TRBJ2-1; D may match TRBD1 or TRBD2 (5 bases each). Trimming took off 8 bases at V and 4 bases at J, with 15 bases between the two ends. Germline CDR1 reads SQVTM; CDR2 reads ANQGSEA. The CDR3 runs to 13 residues. Written as DNA, the CDR3 is TGCAGCACTGTCCGGGGCGGGTACAATGAGCAGTTCTTC. Encoded protein: CSTVRGGYNEQFF.

In its sample, this clone was seen once. This chain uses TRBV30 with TRBJ2-7, with TRBD1 as a possible D gene (6 bases). The CDR3 consists of 13 residues. Trimming pared 4 bases from V and 9 bases from J, leaving 19 bases between. Germline CDR1 is GTSNPN and CDR2 is SVGIG (reference sequence). This CDR3 is CAWTTTGQVVQYF. In DNA form, the CDR3 reads TGTGCCTGGACCACTACAGGGCAAGTCGTGCAGTACTTC.

J is TRBJ1-1 and V is TRBV6-5; a possible D gene is TRBD1 (5 bases). This CDR3 contains 14 residues. The V end lost 6 bases, the J end lost 1 base, and 12 bases lay between the germline ends. Germline assignment: CDR1 MNHEY and CDR2 SVGAGI. In nucleotides, the CDR3 is TGTGCCAGCAGCCTCGGGACGGGGAACACTGAAGCTTTCTTT. Protein sequence: CASSLGTGNTEAFF.

This clone has just one count. This sequence joins TRBV7-9 and TRBJ1-5; D is undetermined. Germline loops: CDR1 SEHNR, CDR2 FQNEAQ (reference sequence). CDR3 length: 13 amino acids. Trimming pared 5 bases from V and 1 base from J, leaving 6 bases between. As DNA, the CDR3 is TGTGCCAGCAGCCCGGAAAGCAATCAGCCCCAGCATTTT. Protein: CASSPESNQPQHF.

This rearrangement joins TRBV4-2 to TRBJ1-2, with 7 nucleotides matching TRBD1. V trimming: 7 bases; J trimming: 13 bases; junction bases outside the gene matches: 12. This CDR3 has 12 residues. The germline V gene encodes CDR1 LGHNA and CDR2 YNFKEQ. CDR3 region: CASILRQGWGTF. CDR3 coding DNA: TGTGCCAGCATCCTCCGACAGGGTTGGGGCACCTTC.

This clone was seen a handful of times. A much larger clone differs by one base, so this may be a read error. Other DNA sequences of this sample code for an identical CDR3. The rearrangement uses TRBV11-2 and TRBJ2-2, with D uncertain. This CDR3 is 13 amino acids long. Per the germline V gene, CDR1 is SGHAT and CDR2 is FQNNGV. The germline V and J ends were trimmed by 3 bases and 0 bases, with 2 bases remaining between them. In nucleotides, the CDR3 is TGTGCCAGCAGCTTTACGAACACCGGGGAGCTGTTTTTT. It specifies CASSFTNTGELFF.

This chain uses TRBV6-5 with TRBJ1-2; D is perhaps TRBD1 (6 bases). This CDR3 is 14 amino acids long. CDR1 and CDR2 (germline): MNHEY, SVGAGI. V was clipped by 10 bases and J by 5 bases, with 20 bases between them. The CDR3 region is CATKKDSTNYGYTF. CDR3 nucleotides: TGTGCCACCAAGAAGGACAGTACGAATTATGGCTACACCTTC.

The chain joins TRBV7-9 to TRBJ1-1; D is perhaps TRBD1 (6 bases). This CDR3 contains 15 residues. Germline V lookup: CDR1 SEHNR, CDR2 FQNEAQ (reference sequence). Trimming pared 0 bases from V and 2 bases from J, leaving 10 bases between. The CDR3 loop is CASSLARQANTEAFF. The CDR3 coding sequence is TGTGCCAGCAGCTTAGCGAGACAGGCCAACACTGAAGCTTTCTTT. The complete variable domain, with remaining parts taken from reference TRBV7-9 and TRBJ1-1, reads DTGVSQNPRHKITKRGQNVTFRCDPISEHNRLYWYRQTLGQGPEFLTYFQNEAQLEKSRLLSDRFSAERPKGSFSTLEIQRTEQGDSAMYLCASSLARQANTEAFFGQGTRLTVV.

This clone was seen only once. The genes are TRBV4-1 and TRBJ1-5; 9 positions agree with TRBD1. Germline trimming cut 3 bases from V and 6 bases from J; bases unmatched to any gene: 9. The CDR3 extends over 16 amino acids. Germline V lookup: CDR1 MGHRA, CDR2 YSYEKL. CDR3 in DNA: TGCGCCAGCAGCCACGGGGGACAGGGAAGCCTTCAGCCCCAGCATTTT. Its translation: CASSHGGQGSLQPQHF.

The chain joins TRBV30 to TRBJ1-5, with 9 bases identical to TRBD1. The CDR3 is made up of 15 amino acids. CDR1 is GTSNPN, CDR2 SVGIG, per germline (reference sequence). The ends lost 3 bases at V and 4 bases at J; junction bases unmatched: 7. The CDR3 sequence: CAWREATGGNQPQHF. In nucleotides, the CDR3 is TGTGCCTGGAGGGAGGCGACAGGGGGTAATCAGCCCCAGCATTTT.

J is TRBJ1-1 and V is TRBV29-1; unclear D gene. The V end was cut by 7 bases, the J end by 3 bases, with 15 bases between. In germline, CDR1 is SQVTM, CDR2 ANQGSEA. The CDR3 is 13 amino acids. In DNA, the CDR3 is TGCAGCGCGTCCCAGAAAAGGGACACTGAAGCTTTCTTT. Its translation is CSASQKRDTEAFF.

The chain is built from TRBV30 and TRBJ1-1; the D is unclear. CDR1 is GTSNPN, CDR2 SVGIG, per germline (reference sequence). V lost 2 bases to trimming and J lost 3 bases, with 10 bases between them. The CDR3 consists of 13 residues. In nucleotides, the CDR3 is TGTGCCTGGAGTCACAGAGATGACACTGAAGCTTTCTTT. This sequence encodes CAWSHRDDTEAFF.

V is TRBV7-9 and J is TRBJ2-7; 15 bases map to TRBD2. The CDR3 runs 14 residues. V lost 5 bases and J lost 8; bases outside the gene matches: 4. CDR1 is SEHNR and CDR2 is FQNEAQ in the germline V gene (reference sequence). CDR3 loop: CASSPGLAGGKQYF. The CDR3 DNA is TGTGCCAGCAGCCCCGGACTAGCGGGGGGGAAGCAGTACTTC.

This rearrangement joins TRBV27 to TRBJ1-2, with D uncertain. V was trimmed by 8 bases and J by 7 bases, leaving 14 bases between them. The CDR3 runs to 12 residues. The germline V gene has CDR1 MNHEY and CDR2 SMNVEV (reference sequence). In DNA, the CDR3 is TGTGCCAGCTCCTTCCGAGGGCTTGGCTACACCTTC. Encoded protein: CASSFRGLGYTF.

The chain joins TRBV13 to TRBJ2-3; 10 bases fit TRBD2. Per the germline V gene, CDR1 is PRHDT and CDR2 is FYEKMQ (reference sequence). Trimming took 2 bases from V and 5 from J; bases not matched to a gene: 4. This CDR3 spans 15 amino acids. This CDR3 reads CASSLFSGGKDTQYF. The CDR3 nucleotides are TGTGCCAGCAGCTTATTTAGCGGGGGGAAAGATACGCAGTATTTT.

The gene calls are TRBV6-5 and TRBJ2-7; D possibly matches TRBD1 or TRBD2 (5 bases each). This CDR3 has 15 amino acids. The germline V and J ends were trimmed by 5 bases and 6 bases, with 20 bases remaining between them. Germline assignment: CDR1 MNHEY and CDR2 SVGAGI. The CDR3 loop is CASSTDSAGGSEQYF. The DNA of the CDR3 is TGTGCCAGCAGTACGGACTCGGCTGGGGGTAGCGAGCAGTACTTC.

This rearrangement joins TRBV7-2 to TRBJ1-1; weak D call: TRBD1 (5 bases). This CDR3 contains 14 residues. In germline, CDR1 is SGHTA, CDR2 FQGNSA. V lost 0 bases and J lost 10, with 15 bases in between. The CDR3 loop is CASSLAGRGLRAFF. CDR3 in DNA: TGTGCCAGCAGCTTAGCTGGTCGGGGCCTGCGAGCTTTCTTT.

This chain links TRBV29-1 with TRBJ1-4, with D perhaps TRBD1 (6 bases). V lost 6 bases, J lost 7 bases, and 18 bases lay in between. Germline V gene sequence: CDR1 SQVTM, CDR2 ANQGSEA. The CDR3 is made up of 14 amino acids. CDR3 sequence (DNA): TGCAGCGTCTACAACGCTGGCAGGGGTGAAAAACTGTTTTTT. It specifies CSVYNAGRGEKLFF. The variable domain in full, with the rest retrieved from reference TRBV29-1 and TRBJ1-4, is SAVISQKPSRDICQRGTSLTIQCQVDSQVTMMFWYRQQPGQSLTLIATANQGSEATYESGFVIDKFPISRPNLTFSTLTVSNMSPEDSSIYLCSVYNAGRGEKLFFGSGTQLSVL.

The sample holds a few counts of this clone. The chain recombines TRBV4-2 with TRBJ2-7; no clear D gene. The CDR3 spans 13 residues. The V end was cut by 8 bases, the J end by 7 bases, with 18 bases between. Germline assignment: CDR1 LGHNA and CDR2 YNFKEQ. For the CDR3, the DNA is TGTGCCAGCGGACCCGGGTCCGCCGGAGAGCAGTACTTC. It yields the protein CASGPGSAGEQYF.

This clone was seen only a few times. The chain links TRBV5-1 to TRBJ1-2; tentatively, D is TRBD1 (6 bases). Germline CDR1 is SGHRS and CDR2 is YFSETQ. CDR3 length: 13 amino acids. The ends were cut back, 0 bases at V and 7 bases at J, with 10 bases in the middle. The CDR3 protein is CASSLDREGGYTF. CDR3 sequence (DNA): TGCGCCAGCAGCTTGGACAGGGAGGGTGGCTACACCTTC.

This sequence joins TRBV10-3 and TRBJ1-2; 9 bases line up with TRBD1. From germline, CDR1 is ENHRY and CDR2 SYGVKD. The CDR3 totals 15 residues. The V gene end was trimmed by 3 bases and the J gene end by 5 bases; junction bases not matched to a gene: 7. CDR3 sequence: CAISDPGQGIYGYTF. CDR3 in DNA: TGTGCCATCAGTGACCCAGGACAGGGGATATATGGCTACACCTTC.

This clone was detected only a few times. This chain joins TRBV29-1 and TRBJ2-5; D not certain. The length of the CDR3 is 12 residues. Germline CDR1 is SQVTM and CDR2 is ANQGSEA. CDR3 amino acids: CNLNWVVETQYF. CDR3 nucleotide sequence: TGCAACCTTAATTGGGTCGTAGAGACCCAGTACTTC.

This clone was detected once. The chain links TRBV30 to TRBJ1-6; D perhaps matches TRBD1 (6 bases). Trimming removed 4 bases at V and 7 bases at J, with 14 bases between. Per the germline V gene, CDR1 is GTSNPN and CDR2 is SVGIG (reference sequence). The CDR3 length is 14 residues. The CDR3 DNA reads TGTGCCTGGACCGGGGGGCCATGGAATTCACCCCTCCACTTT. This gives the protein CAWTGGPWNSPLHF.

The gene calls are TRBV13 and TRBJ2-2, with D possibly TRBD2 on 6 matching bases. Deletions cut 1 base from V and 2 bases from J, with 8 bases between. CDR3 length equals 15 residues. Per germline, CDR1 PRHDT and CDR2 FYEKMQ (reference sequence). The CDR3 coding sequence is TGTGCCAGCAGCTTAGCGGGGGAAAACACCGGGGAGCTGTTTTTT. This codes for CASSLAGENTGELFF.

The chain is built from TRBV2 and TRBJ1-6; 7 bases line up with TRBD1. J gave up 7 bases and V 5 bases, and 5 bases lay outside the gene matches. This CDR3 is 14 amino acids long. Germline V lookup: CDR1 SNHLY, CDR2 FYNNEI. The CDR3 protein is CASSPTGRNSPLHF. DNA for the CDR3: TGTGCCAGCAGTCCGACAGGGCGAAATTCACCCCTCCACTTT.